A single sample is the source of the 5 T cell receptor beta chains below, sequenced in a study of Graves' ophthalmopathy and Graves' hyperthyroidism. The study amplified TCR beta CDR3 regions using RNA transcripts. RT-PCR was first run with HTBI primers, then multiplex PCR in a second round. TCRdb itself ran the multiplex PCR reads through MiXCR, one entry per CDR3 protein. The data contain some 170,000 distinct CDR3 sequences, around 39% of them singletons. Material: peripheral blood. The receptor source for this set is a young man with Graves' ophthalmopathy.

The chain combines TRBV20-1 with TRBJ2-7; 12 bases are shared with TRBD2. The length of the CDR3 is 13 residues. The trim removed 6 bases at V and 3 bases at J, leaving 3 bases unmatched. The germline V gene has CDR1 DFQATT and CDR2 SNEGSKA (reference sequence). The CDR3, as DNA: TGCAGTGCCAGGACTAGCGGGATCTACGAGCAGTACTTC. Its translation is CSARTSGIYEQYF.

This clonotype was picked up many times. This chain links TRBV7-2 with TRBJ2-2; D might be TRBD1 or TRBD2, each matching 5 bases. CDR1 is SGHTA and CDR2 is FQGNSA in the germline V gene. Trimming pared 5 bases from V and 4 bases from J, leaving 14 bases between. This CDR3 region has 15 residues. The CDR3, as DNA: TGTGCCAGCAGCGGCCGGGACCTAACCACCGGGGAGCTGTTTTTT. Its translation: CASSGRDLTTGELFF.

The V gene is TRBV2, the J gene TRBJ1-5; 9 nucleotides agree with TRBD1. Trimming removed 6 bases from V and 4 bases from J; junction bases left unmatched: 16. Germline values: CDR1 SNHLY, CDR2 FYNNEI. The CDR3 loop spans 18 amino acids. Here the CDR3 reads CASSPGGTGRIVNQPQHF. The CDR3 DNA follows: TGTGCCAGCAGCCCAGGGGGGACAGGGAGGATAGTTAATCAGCCCCAGCATTTT.

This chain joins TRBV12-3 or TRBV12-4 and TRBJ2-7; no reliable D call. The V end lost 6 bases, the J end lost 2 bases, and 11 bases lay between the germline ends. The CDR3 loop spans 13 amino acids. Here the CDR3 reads CASSPPDTYEQYF. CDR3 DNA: TGTGCCAGCAGCCCGCCGGATACCTACGAGCAGTACTTC.

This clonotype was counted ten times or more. The CDR3 sequence is CASSLSGQGVEAFF. The CDR3, as DNA: TGTGCCAGCAGCTTATCCGGACAGGGGGTTGAAGCTTTCTTT. V gene TRBV11-2 combines with J gene TRBJ1-1, with 10 nucleotides matching TRBD1. CDR1 is SGHAT, CDR2 FQNNGV, per germline. The CDR3 totals 14 residues. With V trimmed by 2 bases and J by 7 bases, 4 bases remained unmatched.